A single sample is the source of the 18 T cell receptor beta chains below, sequenced in a study of Graves' ophthalmopathy and Graves' hyperthyroidism. Transcripts of RNA were the source for amplifying TCR beta CDR3 regions. Second-round multiplex PCR followed a first-round RT-PCR using HTBI primers. TCRdb redid the calling of the multiplex PCR reads with MiXCR, one entry per CDR3 protein. The sample shows around 1.1 million distinct CDR3 sequences, about 40% of them seen only once. The sample comprised peripheral blood or thyroid tissue (not recorded which). The receptors derive from an adult man with Graves' hyperthyroidism.

V gene TRBV7-2 combines with J gene TRBJ1-2, with 12 nucleotides matching TRBD1. Trimming at V came to 5 bases and at J to 8 bases, leaving 12 bases not matched to a gene. CDR3 length equals 16 residues. Germline V gene lookup returns CDR1 SGHTA and CDR2 FQGNSA. CDR3 nucleotides: TGTGCCAGCAGCCCTATCTCCGGGACAGGGGGCTTGGGCTACACCTTC. It is translated as CASSPISGTGGLGYTF.

Worth noting for this clonotype: Given the absence of the conserved phenylalanine or tryptophan at the CDR3 end, a read error is likely. The chain uses TRBV20-1 and TRBJ1-2; D gene ambiguous. Germline loops: CDR1 DFQATT, CDR2 SNEGSKA (reference sequence). This CDR3 comprises 12 residues. Trimming removed 5 bases from V and 8 bases from J, with 15 bases in between. The CDR3 coding sequence is TGCAGTGCTCATCCTTCGGCCCGCGGCTACACCCTC. Protein sequence: CSAHPSARGYTL.

This clonotype was counted between two and nine times. The genes are TRBV29-1 and TRBJ2-7; D uncertain. Germline CDR1 and CDR2: SQVTM and ANQGSEA. The CDR3 has 11 amino acids. Trimming removed 5 bases from V and 5 bases from J, with 10 bases in between. CDR3 residues: CSVRRANEQYF. CDR3 sequence (DNA): TGCAGCGTTAGGCGAGCGAACGAGCAGTACTTC.

This clonotype was recorded many times. This chain connects TRBV5-1 to TRBJ2-7, with D unclear. In germline, CDR1 is SGHRS, CDR2 YFSETQ. The V end lost 4 bases, the J end lost 6 bases, and 17 bases lay between the germline ends. The CDR3 sequence is 14 residues long. CDR3 in amino acids: CASSRTGPGVEQYF. DNA of the CDR3: TGCGCCAGCAGCAGGACGGGCCCTGGGGTCGAGCAGTACTTC.

Ten or more counts support this clonotype. The CDR3 is CASSQRNEGRFYGYTF. The DNA for the CDR3 is TGCGCCAGCAGCCAGAGGAACGAGGGGCGATTCTATGGCTACACCTTC. This sequence joins TRBV5-1 and TRBJ1-2; D possibly corresponds to TRBD1 (5 bases). This CDR3 spans 16 amino acids. The V gene's germline CDR1 is SGHRS and CDR2 YFSETQ. The ends were cut back, 4 bases at V and 4 bases at J, with 20 bases in the middle.

The chain has TRBV2 and TRBJ1-1, with 9 bases fitting TRBD1. V lost 6 bases, J lost 2 bases, and 10 bases stayed unmatched. This CDR3 is built from 16 residues. Looked up from germline, CDR1 is SNHLY and CDR2 is FYNNEI. The CDR3 is CASSLFTGGANTEAFF. CDR3 sequence (DNA): TGTGCCAGCAGCCTCTTTACAGGGGGCGCAAACACTGAAGCTTTCTTT. Full variable domain (rest looked up from reference TRBV2 and TRBJ1-1): EPEVTQTPSHQVTQMGQEVILRCVPISNHLYFYWYRQILGQKVEFLVSFYNNEISEKSEIFDDQFSVERPDGSNFTLKIRSTKLEDSAMYFCASSLFTGGANTEAFFGQGTRLTVV.

A single count supports this clonotype. The rearrangement uses TRBV20-1 and TRBJ1-6; a possible D gene is TRBD1 (5 bases). Germline lookup yields CDR1 DFQATT and CDR2 SNEGSKA (reference sequence). This CDR3 has 13 amino acids. This CDR3 is CSSVGHNNSPLHF. CDR3 bases: TGCAGCTCCGTCGGACACAATAATTCACCCCTCCACTTT.

This clonotype was observed many times. This chain uses TRBV2 with TRBJ1-2, with D perhaps matching TRBD1 (5 bases). In germline, CDR1 is SNHLY, CDR2 FYNNEI. The CDR3 extends over 11 amino acids. Trimming shortened V by 11 bases and J by 4 bases, and 11 bases separated the two germline ends. CDR3 sequence (DNA): TGTGCCTCCGAGGGGACCTATGGCTACACCTTC. As protein: CASEGTYGYTF. Drawing the rest from reference TRBV2 and TRBJ1-2, the complete variable domain is EPEVTQTPSHQVTQMGQEVILRCVPISNHLYFYWYRQILGQKVEFLVSFYNNEISEKSEIFDDQFSVERPDGSNFTLKIRSTKLEDSAMYFCASEGTYGYTFGSGTRLTVV.

The chain couples TRBV10-3 to TRBJ1-3; 8 bases are a match to TRBD1. Germline CDR1 ENHRY, CDR2 SYGVKD. The CDR3 sequence is 15 residues long. Germline trimming cut 6 bases from V and 4 bases from J; bases unmatched to any gene: 8. The CDR3 loop reads CAIRETGARGNTIYF. For the CDR3, the DNA is TGTGCCATCAGGGAGACAGGGGCGCGAGGAAACACCATATATTTT.

This clonotype was observed many times. The chain employs TRBV10-3 and TRBJ1-5; tentatively, D is TRBD1 (6 bases). Trimming stripped 10 bases from V and 2 bases from J, with 15 bases between. There are 14 residues in the CDR3. The V gene's germline CDR1 is ENHRY and CDR2 SYGVKD. The chain's CDR3 is CATDGRQGNQPQHF. As DNA, the CDR3 is TGTGCCACAGACGGAAGACAGGGCAATCAGCCCCAGCATTTT.

This clonotype has ten or more counts. The CDR3 loop is CASTPGRTNSPLHF. The CDR3 DNA follows: TGTGCCAGCACCCCGGGGAGGACGAATTCACCCCTCCACTTT. The gene calls are TRBV12-3 or TRBV12-4 and TRBJ1-6; D remains unclear. Trimming removed 7 bases from V and 7 bases from J, with 14 bases in between. CDR3 length: 14 residues.

Of note for this clonotype: The CDR3 end shows no conserved phenylalanine or tryptophan, and so a read error is likely. The chain combines TRBV4-1 with TRBJ1-6; D is perhaps TRBD1 (5 bases). Trimming took 2 bases from V and 10 from J, leaving 15 bases between them. The germline V gene encodes CDR1 MGHRA and CDR2 YSYEKL. The CDR3 sequence is 15 residues long. The CDR3 spells CASSQTQAPGSPLHL. In DNA, the CDR3 is TGCGCCAGCAGCCAAACACAGGCCCCCGGATCACCCCTCCACCTT.

V is TRBV5-6 and J is TRBJ2-2; D remains unclear. Trimming removed 7 bases from V and 10 bases from J, with 20 bases in between. There are 14 residues in the CDR3. Germline CDR1 SGHDT, CDR2 YYEEEE. The CDR3 DNA reads as TGTGCCAGCGGCAGACCTTTCTTTGATCAGGAGCTGTTTTTT. This translates into CASGRPFFDQELFF.

This clonotype was detected ten times or more. This chain connects TRBV7-6 to TRBJ2-5, with D uncertain. This CDR3 is 13 amino acids long. The ends were cut back, 7 bases at V and 0 bases at J, with 9 bases in the middle. Germline CDR1 and CDR2: SGHVS and FNYEAQ. CDR3 DNA sequence: TGTGCCAGCACCCCCGTCAACCAAGAGACCCAGTACTTC. As protein: CASTPVNQETQYF.

This clonotype was detected a few times. The chain has TRBV5-5 and TRBJ2-7; D gene unclear. Germline V CDR1 and CDR2: SGHKS, YYEKEE (reference sequence). Trimming cost V 4 bases and J 6 bases, with 14 bases left between them. The CDR3 contains 13 residues. The CDR3 DNA follows: TGTGCCAGCAGCCCGTGGCACGGATCCGAGCAGTACTTC. Encoded protein: CASSPWHGSEQYF.

This clonotype was counted at least ten times. This chain links TRBV5-1 with TRBJ1-1; D remains ambiguous. Germline V CDR1 and CDR2: SGHRS, YFSETQ. Trimming removed 4 bases at V and 3 bases at J, with 10 bases between. The CDR3 has 13 amino acids. CDR3 sequence: CASSPNWDTEAFF. The CDR3, as DNA: TGCGCCAGCAGCCCTAATTGGGACACTGAAGCTTTCTTT.

The V gene is TRBV4-1, the J gene TRBJ2-7; either TRBD1 or TRBD2 may supply D (5 bases each). Germline values: CDR1 MGHRA, CDR2 YSYEKL. The CDR3 has 16 residues. V lost 0 bases, J lost 4 bases, and 16 bases lay in between. The CDR3 spells CASSQDRGAGPYEQYF. Here the CDR3 DNA reads TGCGCCAGCAGCCAAGATCGAGGGGCAGGCCCGTACGAGCAGTACTTC.

This clonotype was counted at least ten times. The chain links TRBV15 to TRBJ2-7, with unresolved D. CDR1 and CDR2 from the germline V gene are LNHNV and YYDKDF (reference sequence). The CDR3 consists of 12 residues. Deletions cut 2 bases from V and 2 bases from J, with 4 bases between. CDR3 sequence: CATSRNPYEQYF. The CDR3 DNA reads as TGTGCCACCAGCAGAAACCCCTACGAGCAGTACTTC.